Below are 6 T cell receptor beta chains sequenced from a single sample in a study of T cell responses to AZD1222 COVID-19 vaccine. Sequenced by immunoSEQ multiplex PCR; TCRdb stores in-frame clones only, minus some. The repertoire holds 70,000 to 85,000 clones, with roughly 88% as singletons. Source: peripheral blood, taken on day 0 of AZD1222 vaccination. These receptors came from an adult in good health.

This clone was counted a single time. J is TRBJ1-2 and V is TRBV28; weak D call: TRBD1 (5 bases). Per the germline V gene, CDR1 is MDHEN and CDR2 is SYDVKM. This CDR3 has 15 residues. Trimming took 7 bases from V and 0 from J, leaving 15 bases between them. This CDR3 reads CASTYHDRANYGYTF. In DNA form, the CDR3 reads TGTGCCAGCACCTACCACGACAGAGCTAACTATGGCTACACCTTC.

V is TRBV11-2 and J is TRBJ2-7; 9 bases align to TRBD2. Losses at the gene ends were 5 bases for V and 3 bases for J; bases not matched to a gene: 8. The length of the CDR3 is 15 residues. Germline lookup yields CDR1 SGHAT and CDR2 FQNNGV. CDR3 sequence reads: CASSTGLAGNYEQYF. The CDR3 nucleotides are TGTGCCAGCAGCACGGGACTAGCCGGAAACTACGAGCAGTACTTC. Variable domain in full (rest from reference TRBV11-2 and TRBJ2-7): EAGVAQSPRYKIIEKRQSVAFWCNPISGHATLYWYQQILGQGPKLLIQFQNNGVVDDSQLPKDRFSAERLKGVDSTLKIQPAKLEDSAVYLCASSTGLAGNYEQYFGPGTRLTVT.

V is TRBV15 and J is TRBJ2-7; TRBD2 is a possible D gene (6 bases). The CDR3 extends over 15 amino acids. The V and J ends lost 0 bases and 2 bases respectively, with 11 bases between them. The germline V gene encodes CDR1 LNHNV and CDR2 YYDKDF (reference sequence). The CDR3 spells CATSREIGGTYEQYF. CDR3 DNA sequence: TGTGCCACCAGCAGAGAGATAGGAGGGACCTACGAGCAGTACTTC.

The table lists this clone with a count of one. The chain employs TRBV9 and TRBJ2-5; 11 nucleotides align to TRBD1. Germline lookup yields CDR1 SGDLS and CDR2 YYNGEE. The CDR3 sequence is 17 residues long. V lost 3 bases to trimming and J lost 1 base; unmatched junction nucleotides: 8. Here the CDR3 reads CASSAGVGTGGQETQYF. As DNA, the CDR3 is TGTGCCAGCAGCGCGGGGGTAGGGACAGGGGGCCAAGAGACCCAGTACTTC.

This chain uses TRBV24-1 with TRBJ1-1; D perhaps matches TRBD1 (6 bases). V was clipped by 5 bases and J by 11 bases, with 14 bases between them. CDR3 size: 12 residues. Germline V gives CDR1 KGHDR, CDR2 SFDVKD. The CDR3 loop is CATSATGLKAFF. CDR3 nucleotide sequence: TGTGCCACCAGTGCAACAGGGTTGAAGGCTTTCTTT.

The CDR3 coding sequence is TGTGCCAGCAGCTGGGACGCCTACACAGATACGCAGTATTTT. This gives the protein CASSWDAYTDTQYF. The V gene is TRBV7-9, the J gene TRBJ2-3; D assignment may be TRBD1 or TRBD2 (5 bases each). Germline lookup yields CDR1 SEHNR and CDR2 FQNEAQ (reference sequence). This CDR3 comprises 14 residues. Trimming cost V 4 bases and J 2 bases, with 10 bases left between them.